Below, 26 T cell receptor beta chains from the same sample are listed, as sequenced in a study of blood T cell repertoires in COVID-19. Some clones are missing from TCRdb's copy, which holds only in-frame ones; the method was immunoSEQ multiplex PCR. The profile shows over 120,000 clones, about nine tenths of them singletons. The sequenced sample was peripheral blood. These receptors came from a human donor in a cohort sampled during active COVID-19.

This clone has just one count. This rearrangement joins TRBV11-2 to TRBJ1-6; D unresolved. Between the trimmed V and J ends, which lost 2 bases and 9 bases, there was a span of 11 bases. The length of the CDR3 is 14 residues. CDR1 is SGHAT and CDR2 is FQNNGV in the germline V gene. In nucleotides, the CDR3 is TGTGCCAGCAGCTTACTCCAAGGAGGTTCACCCCTCCACTTT. As protein: CASSLLQGGSPLHF.

The chain carries TRBV18 and TRBJ2-1; 7 bases align to TRBD1. Trimming removed 2 bases from V and 7 bases from J; junction bases left unmatched: 5. CDR1 and CDR2 (germline): KGHSH, LQKENI. The CDR3 is 14 residues long. The CDR3 here is CASSPLQGSNEQFF. As DNA, the CDR3 is TGTGCCAGCTCACCATTACAGGGGAGTAATGAGCAGTTCTTC. The whole variable domain, remainder taken from reference TRBV18 and TRBJ2-1, is NAGVMQNPRHLVRRRGQEARLRCSPMKGHSHVYWYRQLPEEGLKFMVYLQKENIIDESGMPKERFSAEFPKEGPSILRIQQVVRGDSAAYFCASSPLQGSNEQFFGPGTRLTVL.

This chain links TRBV19 with TRBJ2-5; D might be TRBD1 (6 bases). Looked up from germline, CDR1 is LNHDA and CDR2 is SQIVND (reference sequence). The ends were cut back, 1 base at V and 5 bases at J, with 11 bases in the middle. CDR3 length: 14 amino acids. The CDR3 sequence is CASSIVLTGETQYF. Written as DNA, the CDR3 is TGTGCCAGTAGTATAGTGTTAACAGGGGAGACCCAGTACTTC.

The chain carries TRBV2 and TRBJ2-2, with D perhaps TRBD2 (6 bases). Germline CDR1 is SNHLY and CDR2 is FYNNEI. There are 16 residues in the CDR3. Trimming removed 4 bases from V and 5 bases from J, with 17 bases in between. This CDR3 reads CASSVFAGAGTGELFF. The CDR3, as DNA: TGTGCCAGCAGTGTTTTTGCGGGTGCGGGAACCGGGGAGCTGTTTTTT.

The chain recombines TRBV9 with TRBJ2-7; 8 nucleotides agree with TRBD1. V shed 0 bases, J shed 5 bases, and the junction held 13 bases outside the gene matches. Germline V gene sequence: CDR1 SGDLS, CDR2 YYNGEE. This CDR3 contains 17 residues. The CDR3 is CASSVAWDRQGLDEQYF. The CDR3 DNA sequence: TGTGCCAGCAGCGTAGCCTGGGACCGACAGGGGCTAGACGAGCAGTACTTC.

This clone was recorded once. The chain links TRBV19 to TRBJ2-7; D is uncertain. Germline CDR1 and CDR2: LNHDA and SQIVND (reference sequence). This CDR3 region has 17 residues. V was shortened by 0 bases and J by 2 bases, with 17 bases between the two germline ends. CDR3 protein: CASSIETPTKGPYEQYF. DNA for the CDR3: TGTGCCAGTAGTATAGAAACCCCAACTAAAGGTCCCTACGAGCAGTACTTC.

This chain joins TRBV5-1 and TRBJ2-3; tentatively, D is TRBD1 (5 bases). V was pared by 4 bases and J by 2 bases, with 11 bases between. CDR1 and CDR2 (germline): SGHRS, YFSETQ. The CDR3 spans 14 residues. CDR3 in amino acids: CASSGPGLTDTQYF. The CDR3 DNA follows: TGCGCCAGCAGCGGTCCAGGGCTCACAGATACGCAGTATTTT. The full variable domain, with the rest looked up from reference TRBV5-1 and TRBJ2-3, is KAGVTQTPRYLIKTRGQQVTLSCSPISGHRSVSWYQQTPGQGLQFLFEYFSETQRNKGNFPGRFSGRQFSNSRSEMNVSTLELGDSALYLCASSGPGLTDTQYFGPGTRLTVL.

The chain carries TRBV5-1 and TRBJ2-1, with 9 positions matching TRBD2. The CDR3 loop spans 15 amino acids. Germline CDR1 reads SGHRS; CDR2 reads YFSETQ. After removal of 4 bases from V and 9 bases from J, the junction contained 11 bases not matched to a gene. The CDR3 region has the DNA TGCGCCAGCAGCCCCGGCCTGGCGGGGGGGCGTGAGCAGTTCTTC. Its translation is CASSPGLAGGREQFF.

Comments on this clone: Germline and junction disagree at one end, which may indicate a read error. The chain couples TRBV7-3 to TRBJ2-4; D is possibly TRBD1 or TRBD2 (6 bases each). Germline V gene data show CDR1 as SGHTA and CDR2 as FQGTGA. The CDR3 is 12 residues long. The CDR3 spells CGGSLRGNIQYF. The CDR3 DNA is TGCGGGGGCTCTCTTCGTGGCAACATTCAGTACTTC.

This clone showed up just once. The chain is built from TRBV30 and TRBJ2-1, with a tentative D call TRBD2 (6 bases). The CDR3 consists of 11 residues. From germline, CDR1 is GTSNPN and CDR2 SVGIG (reference sequence). V shed 4 bases and J shed 8 bases, with 9 bases lying between them. As DNA, the CDR3 is TGTGCCTGGAATCAGCGGGATGAGCAGTTCTTC. Translated, it gives CAWNQRDEQFF. Filled out from reference TRBV30 and TRBJ2-1, the complete variable domain reads SQTIHQWPATLVQPVGSPLSLECTVEGTSNPNLYWYRQAAGRGLQLLFYSVGIGQISSEVPQNLSASRPQDRQFILSSKKLLLSDSGFYLCAWNQRDEQFFGPGTRLTVL.

The chain joins TRBV9 to TRBJ2-7; possible D gene TRBD2, 6 bases. The CDR3 is 14 residues long. Deletions cut 3 bases from V and 2 bases from J, with 12 bases between. CDR1 and CDR2 from the germline V gene are SGDLS and YYNGEE. The CDR3 sequence: CASSATSSPYEQYF. CDR3 coding DNA: TGTGCCAGCAGCGCCACTAGCTCCCCCTACGAGCAGTACTTC.

The chain is built from TRBV5-1 and TRBJ1-1, with D possibly TRBD1 on 6 matching bases. In germline, CDR1 is SGHRS, CDR2 YFSETQ. The V and J ends lost 4 bases and 4 bases respectively, with 11 bases between them. CDR3 size: 13 residues. The CDR3 nucleotides are TGCGCCAGCAGCCTTACAGGGCCCACTGAAGCTTTCTTT. Translating it yields CASSLTGPTEAFF. Full variable domain (outside the CDR3, taken from reference TRBV5-1 and TRBJ1-1): KAGVTQTPRYLIKTRGQQVTLSCSPISGHRSVSWYQQTPGQGLQFLFEYFSETQRNKGNFPGRFSGRQFSNSRSEMNVSTLELGDSALYLCASSLTGPTEAFFGQGTRLTVV.

The chain is built from TRBV7-2 and TRBJ2-5; TRBD2 matches 10 bases. Unmatched junction bases numbered 8, after V lost 0 bases and J lost 4 bases. Germline V CDR1 and CDR2: SGHTA, FQGNSA. This CDR3 comprises 17 residues. The CDR3 sequence is CASSLAKSGGGRETQYF. The CDR3 nucleotides are TGTGCCAGCAGCTTAGCAAAAAGCGGGGGGGGACGAGAGACCCAGTACTTC.

This clone was counted only a few times. This chain connects TRBV6-4 to TRBJ2-1, with 12 bases lining up with TRBD2. The CDR3 has 15 residues. The V gene end was trimmed by 4 bases and the J gene end by 7 bases; junction bases not matched to a gene: 5. CDR1 MRHNA and CDR2 SNTAGT come from the germline V gene. CDR3 DNA: TGTGCCAGCAGTGCCACGACTAGCGGGGGAAATGAGCAGTTCTTC. Translated, it gives CASSATTSGGNEQFF.

The chain joins TRBV5-1 to TRBJ1-2, with 9 bases fitting TRBD1. The CDR3 runs to 14 residues. V lost 4 bases and J lost 8; bases outside the gene matches: 9. CDR1 is SGHRS and CDR2 is YFSETQ in the germline V gene. DNA of the CDR3: TGCGCCAGCAGCCCTGGGACAGGGCCATTCGGCTACACCTTC. It specifies CASSPGTGPFGYTF.

This chain connects TRBV11-1 to TRBJ2-5, with a tentative D call TRBD1 (6 bases). Trimming took 5 bases from V and 1 from J, leaving 14 bases between them. Germline CDR1 is SGHAT and CDR2 is FQDESV (reference sequence). The CDR3 is 15 residues long. Written as DNA, the CDR3 is TGTGCCAGCAGCCCCTACCGGACAGCCCAAGAGACCCAGTACTTC. It codes for CASSPYRTAQETQYF. The variable domain in full, with the rest retrieved from reference TRBV11-1 and TRBJ2-5, is EAEVAQSPRYKITEKSQAVAFWCDPISGHATLYWYRQILGQGPELLVQFQDESVVDDSQLPKDRFSAERLKGVDSTLKIQPAELGDSAMYLCASSPYRTAQETQYFGPGTRLLVL.

The rearrangement links TRBV11-3 to TRBJ1-5, with 8 positions matching TRBD1. Germline loops: CDR1 SGHNT, CDR2 YENEEA. This CDR3 region has 18 residues. The J segment lost 4 bases and the V segment lost 5 bases, leaving 16 bases of the junction unmatched. The CDR3 DNA sequence: TGTGCCAGCAGCGAGGGGATCCTCGGACAGGGCGGAAATCAGCCCCAGCATTTT. Translating gives CASSEGILGQGGNQPQHF.

This clone was observed once. The chain has TRBV6-2 or TRBV6-3 and TRBJ2-7, with D perhaps TRBD2 (5 bases). The V gene lost 2 bases and the J gene lost 1 base, with 12 bases spanning the gap. CDR1 is MNHEY and CDR2 is SVGEGT in the germline V gene. The CDR3 loop spans 15 amino acids. The CDR3 region is CASSYGVRGSYEQYF. The CDR3 DNA follows: TGTGCCAGCAGTTACGGGGTCCGGGGATCCTACGAGCAGTACTTC.

The chain links TRBV9 to TRBJ1-4, with D perhaps matching TRBD1 (5 bases). Germline loops: CDR1 SGDLS, CDR2 YYNGEE. V lost 7 bases to trimming and J lost 7 bases, with 17 bases between them. This CDR3 has 14 residues. CDR3 sequence: CASAEAGSGEKLFF. The CDR3 DNA is TGTGCCAGCGCAGAGGCAGGGTCTGGTGAAAAACTGTTTTTT.

This chain joins TRBV29-1 and TRBJ1-2; a possible D gene is TRBD1 (5 bases). Germline CDR1 reads SQVTM; CDR2 reads ANQGSEA. The CDR3 extends over 12 amino acids. V shed 6 bases and J shed 3 bases, with 11 bases lying between them. The CDR3 bases are TGCAGCGTCCAGGTAGGGGACTATGGCTACACCTTC. Protein: CSVQVGDYGYTF.

The CDR3 coding sequence is TGTGCCAGCAGCCAAGAAGCGGTCGATACGCAGTATTTT. Translating gives CASSQEAVDTQYF. The chain joins TRBV4-2 to TRBJ2-3, with D perhaps TRBD2 (5 bases). V lost 0 bases and J lost 6, with 7 bases in between. Germline CDR1 is LGHNA and CDR2 is YNFKEQ. The CDR3 consists of 13 residues.

The chain joins TRBV30 to TRBJ1-3; 7 bases agree with TRBD1. Trimming cost V 4 bases and J 2 bases; bases outside gene matches: 5. Germline V gene sequence: CDR1 GTSNPN, CDR2 SVGIG (reference sequence). This CDR3 comprises 14 residues. CDR3 amino acids: CAWMTGRPGNTIYF. CDR3 sequence (DNA): TGTGCCTGGATGACAGGGAGACCTGGAAACACCATATATTTT.

The chain uses TRBV5-1 and TRBJ1-2; TRBD1 matches at 9 bases. CDR3 length equals 15 residues. The J segment lost 4 bases and the V segment lost 4 bases, leaving 8 bases of the junction unmatched. Germline CDR1 and CDR2: SGHRS and YFSETQ. This CDR3 is CASSPGTGPTYGYTF. The DNA of the CDR3 is TGCGCCAGCAGCCCCGGGACAGGGCCCACCTATGGCTACACCTTC. The full variable domain, rest sourced from reference TRBV5-1 and TRBJ1-2, is KAGVTQTPRYLIKTRGQQVTLSCSPISGHRSVSWYQQTPGQGLQFLFEYFSETQRNKGNFPGRFSGRQFSNSRSEMNVSTLELGDSALYLCASSPGTGPTYGYTFGSGTRLTVV.

The chain uses TRBV19 and TRBJ2-1; D might be TRBD1 (6 bases). Germline loops: CDR1 LNHDA, CDR2 SQIVND (reference sequence). CDR3 length equals 14 residues. V was pared by 4 bases and J by 10 bases, with 17 bases between. The CDR3 sequence is CASSTDRTGSEQFF. DNA for the CDR3: TGTGCCAGTAGTACCGACAGGACGGGTTCAGAGCAGTTCTTC.

The chain couples TRBV4-2 to TRBJ1-4; D perhaps matches TRBD1 (6 bases). Germline lookup yields CDR1 LGHNA and CDR2 YNFKEQ. The ends were cut back, 0 bases at V and 8 bases at J, with 13 bases in the middle. There are 15 residues in the CDR3. CDR3 region: CASSQEDSVREKLFF. The DNA for the CDR3 is TGTGCCAGCAGCCAAGAGGACAGCGTAAGGGAAAAACTGTTTTTT.

The chain combines TRBV12-3 or TRBV12-4 with TRBJ2-4; a weak D match, TRBD1 (6 bases). The CDR3 loop spans 12 amino acids. V dropped 1 base and J dropped 10 bases, with 8 bases sitting between them. CDR3 in DNA: TGTGCCAGCAGTTTAGTAAGGGGGATTCAGTACTTC. Translation: CASSLVRGIQYF.